This entry describes one TCR beta chain. TCRdb's table, derived via immunoSEQ multiplex PCR, lists solely in-frame clones and lacks some. The sample consists of about 170,000 clones, roughly 90% of them appearing once. Deletions cut 3 bases from V and 5 bases from J, with 7 bases between. CDR1 is MDHEN and CDR2 is SYDVKM in the germline V gene. CDR3 size: 12 residues. The sample originates from a study of cytomegalovirus exposure and HLA in healthy donors. V is TRBV28 and J is TRBJ1-2, with D perhaps matching TRBD1 (5 bases). The TCR comes from a woman in her late teens or twenties in good health and CMV-seronegative. Input material: PBMCs. The CDR3 nucleotides read TGTGCCAGCAGTTTCCAGGGTTATGGCTACACCTTC. This codes for CASSFQGYGYTF.